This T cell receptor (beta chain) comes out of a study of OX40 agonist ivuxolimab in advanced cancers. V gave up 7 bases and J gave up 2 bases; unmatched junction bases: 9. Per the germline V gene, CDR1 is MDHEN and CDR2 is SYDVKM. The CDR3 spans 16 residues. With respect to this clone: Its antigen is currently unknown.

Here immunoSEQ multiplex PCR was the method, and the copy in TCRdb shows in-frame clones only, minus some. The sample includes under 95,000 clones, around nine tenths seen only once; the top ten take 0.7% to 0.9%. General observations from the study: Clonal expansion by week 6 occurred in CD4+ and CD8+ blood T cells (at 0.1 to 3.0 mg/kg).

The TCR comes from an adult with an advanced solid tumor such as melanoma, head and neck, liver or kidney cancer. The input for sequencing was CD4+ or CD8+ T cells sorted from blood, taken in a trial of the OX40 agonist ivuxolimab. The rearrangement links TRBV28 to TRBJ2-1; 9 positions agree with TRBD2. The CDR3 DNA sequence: TGTGCCAGCACCGAAAGACTAGCGGCTACCTACAATGAGCAGTTCTTC. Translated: CASTERLAATYNEQFF.